This T cell receptor (beta chain) was recorded in a study of blood T cell repertoires in COVID-19 (TCRdb year 2020). The study in broad terms: The collaborator samples originated in the United States, Italy and Spain and spanned the acute and convalescent phases of COVID-19. The material from the prospective study consisted of cDNA or gDNA derived from T cells, B-cell-depleted T cells, or PBMCs. The dataset comprised deeply sampled blood TCRbeta repertoires from subjects exposed to, actively infected with, or recovered from COVID-19. A freely available public database, intended as a resource for researchers studying the immune response to SARS-CoV-2, is where the repertoires were released. The samples were drawn from two sources: the first 160 participants of the ongoing ImmuneRACE study, and fewer than 1,500 subjects contributed by 6 global collaborators. Sample metadata almost always included a de-identified subject ID, COVID-19 status, age in years and sex. Where available, HLA class I and class II types were obtained from metadata supplied by the sample provider rather than from assay-based typing.

The paper as a whole reports these results and caveats: How much clinical and demographic metadata was included differed by source and by participant, and the metadata was provided uncurated.

TCRbeta CDR3 regions were amplified from genomic DNA by means of the immunoSEQ Assay, a bias-controlled multiplex PCR. Processing in the source paper ran as follows. The number of nucleated cells in each sample was estimated from the amplification of reference gene primers within the assay. To quantify the absolute abundance of each unique TCRbeta CDR3 rearrangement, sequence reads were collapsed and filtered. For each sample, productive Simpson clonality was calculated as the square root of Simpson's diversity index over productive rearrangements. TCRdb mirrors the immuneACCESS table, restricted to in-frame sequences. Some clones are absent from its copies; in checked studies, under half trace to an unresolved V gene, and the reason for the others is unknown. V and J calls and clone size follow that table, whereas D and trimming were derived from the DNA. Across this sample there are about 5,100 clones, with roughly 90% seen only once. The biggest ten clones account for 3% of the sample.

The collaborating institutions used their own protocols to collect whole blood in K2EDTA tubes. Collaborator samples were shipped for TCRbeta analysis as frozen whole blood, isolated PBMCs, or DNA extracted from either sample type. V is clipped by 0 bases and J by 6 bases, and the sequence between their germline boundaries is 16 bases long. From the germline V gene, CDR1 is SGHRS and CDR2 is YFSETQ. From its cysteine to its phenylalanine, the CDR3 spans 15 amino acids. Only CDR3 DNA is held: 45 bases, read in frame from base 1. In regard to this clone: The antigen this receptor binds is unknown. Within one base of it there is no much larger clone, and no base qualities were kept.

Source material: peripheral blood. The rearranged chain carries TRBV5-1 and TRBJ2-7; too little of a D gene remains to name it. This clonotype was sampled from a woman of 80 years or more with acute or convalescent COVID-19. The CDR3 reads as follows: CASSLGAGPVGEQYF. The DNA sequence reads TGCGCCAGCAGCTTGGGTGCAGGCCCGGTTGGCGAGCAGTACTTC.